The clone carrying this TCR beta chain was seen only a few times. The data derive from a study of T-cell reconstitution after alpha-beta-depleted transplantation in children. During its preparation, the TCRbeta library received unique molecular identifiers. TCRdb re-called the PCR reads through MiXCR, storing one row per CDR3 protein. The table lists around 400,000 distinct CDR3 sequences, roughly 11% of them singletons. Unmatched junction bases numbered 8, after V lost 5 bases and J lost 4 bases. The V gene's germline CDR1 is SEHNR and CDR2 FQNEAQ (reference sequence). The CDR3 is made up of 15 amino acids.

This TCR came from a human donor who donated a stem cell graft to a child with acute myeloid leukemia. V and J are TRBV7-9 and TRBJ2-7, with TRBD2 identical over 10 bases. Specimen: PBMCs from the stem cell graft donor, collected from the stem cell graft. The CDR3 loop is CASSAASGSYYEQYF. The DNA for the CDR3 is TGTGCCAGCAGCGCAGCTAGCGGGAGTTATTACGAGCAGTACTTC.